This record concerns one T cell receptor (beta chain) sequence. Its antigen is unidentified. Of the isolated RNA, all was reverse transcribed, and so the sequenced material was expressed TCRB transcripts. Clones were read by immunoSEQ multiplex PCR, and TCRdb kept only the in-frame ones, dropping some. This table holds 100,000 to 150,000 clones, around 9% found once. These data originate in a study of beta chain features in type 1 diabetes. At the level of the study: All of the samples together had more than 95 million sorted cells examined.

This CDR3 has 13 amino acids. Germline V lookup: CDR1 SGHRS, CDR2 YFSETQ. The V and J ends lost 0 bases and 6 bases respectively, with 9 bases between them. Overall study findings and caveats: There was a possibility that cDNA sequencing over-represented cells with high TCR expression. Moderately but significantly shorter TCRB CDR3s were found in Type 1 diabetes patients in all four CD4+ subsets.

The genes are TRBV5-1 and TRBJ1-1; the D is unclear. The sequencing input was central memory CD4+ T cells from blood. This receptor was obtained from a young man with type 1 diabetes. This CDR3 reads CASSLVSFSEAFF. CDR3 sequence (DNA): TGCGCCAGCAGCTTGGTGAGTTTTTCTGAAGCTTTCTTT.